The following is a T cell receptor (beta chain) sequence with its context. Its antigen remains unidentified. The CDR3 covers 13 residues. Germline loops: CDR1 SQVTM, CDR2 ANQGSEA. Unique molecular identifiers were attached to individual cDNA molecules during library preparation. TCRdb reanalysed the RACE reads using MiXCR and keeps one entry per CDR3 protein. The sample has approximately 160,000 distinct CDR3 sequences, around a quarter seen once; the top ten hold about 2%. The sample's time point: patch test 3, about 24 weeks after DPC sensitization. Regarding treatment: therapeutic diphenylcyclopropenone sensitization with weekly scalp DPC. The entry originates in a study of human T cells and chemical hapten exposure. Study-wide results and limits: Patch test scores rose with PT1 expanded TCR counts, a positive correlation.

The TCR sequence derives from a woman aged 18-29 years with alopecia areata. Some clones in this sample may be carry-over from other donors' samples. The sample consisted of whole blood, taken in connection with sensitization to the hapten diphenylcyclopropenone (DPC). The chain combines TRBV29-1 with TRBJ1-1; D unresolved. CDR3 residues: CSVRRSTDTEAFF. CDR3 nucleotides: TGCAGTGTGCGGCGAAGCACCGACACTGAAGCTTTCTTT.